These 4 T cell receptor beta chains were sequenced from one sample in a study of identical twins. TCRdb reprocessed the 5' RACE reads with MiXCR, giving one entry per CDR3 protein. The sample includes approximately 630,000 distinct CDR3 sequences, roughly 7.1% seen only once; the top ten take less than 2%. These data were also reused for a study on yellow fever vaccine responses in identical twins.

The material sequenced was PBMCs. Every receptor here comes from a woman in her late teens or twenties in good health.

This clonotype was detected many times. The chain links TRBV29-1 to TRBJ1-1; D is undetermined. The CDR3 spans 11 residues. V shed 0 bases and J shed 6 bases, with 5 bases lying between them. The germline CDR1 and CDR2 sequences are SQVTM and ANQGSEA. The CDR3 is CSVEDPPEAFF. CDR3 in DNA: TGCAGCGTTGAAGATCCCCCTGAAGCTTTCTTT. Together with reference TRBV29-1 and TRBJ1-1, the CDR3 gives the full variable domain: SAVISQKPSRDICQRGTSLTIQCQVDSQVTMMFWYRQQPGQSLTLIATANQGSEATYESGFVIDKFPISRPNLTFSTLTVSNMSPEDSSIYLCSVEDPPEAFFGQGTRLTVV.

This clonotype was seen repeatedly, ten times or more. V is TRBV12-3 or TRBV12-4 and J is TRBJ2-1; D possibly corresponds to TRBD2 (5 bases). This CDR3 spans 14 amino acids. V dropped 8 bases and J dropped 0 bases, with 11 bases sitting between them. Here the CDR3 DNA reads TGTGCCAGCCTGTTGGGGAGCTCCTACAATGAGCAGTTCTTC. Translated, it gives CASLLGSSYNEQFF.

Turning to this clonotype: A much larger clonotype is one base distant, so this may be a read error. A read error is likely, as this CDR3 ends without the conserved phenylalanine or tryptophan. The J gene is TRBJ2-3, the V gene TRBV6-1; 13 bases are a match to TRBD2. This CDR3 spans 15 amino acids. Germline-derived CDR1 and CDR2 are MNHNS and SASEGT. V lost 6 bases, J lost 4 bases, and 4 bases stayed unmatched. The CDR3 nucleotides are TGTGCCAGCAGCCCACTAGCGGGAGGGCCAGATACGCAGTATTGT. Its translation is CASSPLAGGPDTQYC.

The rearrangement joins TRBV10-3 to TRBJ2-1, with 8 bases that match TRBD2. Germline CDR1 is ENHRY and CDR2 is SYGVKD. The CDR3 loop spans 13 amino acids. V trimming: 4 bases; J trimming: 8 bases; junction bases outside the gene matches: 4. CDR3 DNA sequence: TGTGCCATCAGTGCGCGGGGGGCTGATGAGCAGTTCTTC. The encoded protein is CAISARGADEQFF.